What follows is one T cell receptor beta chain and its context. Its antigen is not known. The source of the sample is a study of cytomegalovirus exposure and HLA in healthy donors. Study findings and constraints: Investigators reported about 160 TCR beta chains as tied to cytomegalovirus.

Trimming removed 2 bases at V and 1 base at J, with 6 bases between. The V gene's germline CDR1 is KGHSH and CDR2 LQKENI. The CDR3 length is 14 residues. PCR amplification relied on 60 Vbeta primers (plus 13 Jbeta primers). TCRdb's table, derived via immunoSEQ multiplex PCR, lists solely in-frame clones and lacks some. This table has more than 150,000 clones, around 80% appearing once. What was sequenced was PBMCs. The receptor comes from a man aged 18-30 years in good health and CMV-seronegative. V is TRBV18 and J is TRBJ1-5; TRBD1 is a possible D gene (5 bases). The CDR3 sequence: CASSPGGSNQPQHF. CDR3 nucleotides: TGTGCCAGCTCACCAGGGGGGAGCAATCAGCCCCAGCATTTT.